Below, 16 T cell receptor beta chains from the same sample are listed, as sequenced in a study of cytomegalovirus exposure and HLA in healthy donors. PCR used 60 Vbeta primers and 13 Jbeta primers. Here immunoSEQ multiplex PCR was the method, and the copy in TCRdb shows in-frame clones only, minus some. The repertoire holds fewer than 100,000 clones, around 80% seen once, with just over 0.75% in the top ten. Sequences were obtained from PBMCs. All receptors derive from a woman aged 60-75 years in good health and CMV-seronegative.

This rearrangement joins TRBV7-9 to TRBJ1-3; D unresolved. Trimming left V 2 bases short and J 3 bases short, with 5 bases between. CDR3 length equals 13 residues. Germline V gene sequence: CDR1 SEHNR, CDR2 FQNEAQ (reference sequence). CDR3 in amino acids: CASSLLRGNTIYF. In DNA form, the CDR3 reads TGTGCCAGCAGCTTACTTCGTGGAAACACCATATATTTT.

V and J are TRBV10-3 and TRBJ2-7; 9 nucleotides agree with TRBD1. Trimming cost V 4 bases and J 5 bases; bases outside gene matches: 6. The CDR3 extends over 14 amino acids. Germline values: CDR1 ENHRY, CDR2 SYGVKD. CDR3 sequence: CAISGTGVGHEQYF. CDR3 in DNA: TGTGCCATCAGTGGGACAGGGGTCGGCCACGAGCAGTACTTC.

V is TRBV7-9 and J is TRBJ2-2, with D hard to call. CDR3 length equals 12 residues. The germline gives CDR1 SEHNR, CDR2 FQNEAQ (reference sequence). Between the trimmed V and J ends, which lost 5 bases and 3 bases, there was a span of 4 bases. CDR3 in DNA: TGTGCCAGCAGCCTCGACACCGGGGAGCTGTTTTTT. Translation: CASSLDTGELFF.

The J gene is TRBJ1-1, the V gene TRBV4-3, with 9 positions matching TRBD1. Germline CDR1 and CDR2: LGHNA and YSLEER. CDR3 size: 14 residues. V lost 0 bases, J lost 7 bases, and 3 bases stayed unmatched. The CDR3 region is CASSQEGQGREAFF. DNA for the CDR3: TGCGCCAGCAGCCAAGAAGGACAGGGGCGTGAAGCTTTCTTT.

This clone was counted a few times. J is TRBJ1-4 and V is TRBV18; no definite D call. The V gene lost 2 bases and the J gene lost 0 bases, with 4 bases spanning the gap. CDR3 length: 14 residues. Germline V lookup: CDR1 KGHSH, CDR2 LQKENI. The CDR3 is CASSPFATNEKLFF. Written as DNA, the CDR3 is TGTGCCAGCTCACCATTCGCAACTAATGAAAAACTGTTTTTT.

As regards this clone: One junction end does not reproduce the germline sequence, and a read error may be involved. This sequence joins TRBV5-1 and TRBJ2-7, with D perhaps matching TRBD1 (5 bases). This CDR3 has 13 amino acids. CDR1 SGHRS and CDR2 YFSETQ come from the germline V gene. The CDR3 bases are TGCGCCAGCAGCCCAGGAACAGGCTGGTGGGTGGACTTC. The encoded protein is CASSPGTGWWVDF.

This chain uses TRBV4-3 with TRBJ1-2; the D is unclear. CDR1 and CDR2 from the germline V gene are LGHNA and YSLEER. V dropped 5 bases and J dropped 6 bases, with 19 bases sitting between them. The CDR3 has 15 amino acids. The CDR3 sequence is CASSITDLNTDGYTF. The CDR3 DNA sequence: TGCGCCAGCAGCATAACGGACTTGAACACGGATGGCTACACCTTC.

The V and J genes are TRBV28 and TRBJ1-3; D gene uncertain. Germline V gene sequence: CDR1 MDHEN, CDR2 SYDVKM. This CDR3 region has 15 residues. Trimming removed 3 bases at V and 7 bases at J, with 16 bases between. This CDR3 is CASSLGLSGGNTIYF. CDR3 bases: TGTGCCAGCAGTTTGGGTCTCTCAGGTGGCAACACCATATATTTT.

The chain joins TRBV10-3 to TRBJ2-2; 9 nucleotides match TRBD2. The germline CDR1 and CDR2 sequences are ENHRY and SYGVKD. This CDR3 has 15 amino acids. V shed 4 bases and J 7 bases; nucleotides not matched to a gene: 7. The CDR3 region is CAISVASGTGGELFF. As DNA, the CDR3 is TGTGCCATCAGTGTGGCTAGCGGGACGGGCGGGGAGCTGTTTTTT.

The genes are TRBV5-1 and TRBJ2-7; a possible D gene is TRBD2 (7 bases). The length of the CDR3 is 16 residues. Trimming shortened V by 0 bases and J by 0 bases, and 13 bases separated the two germline ends. CDR1 is SGHRS, CDR2 YFSETQ, per germline. CDR3 bases: TGCGCCAGCAGCTTGGAAGTCGGGGGGCCCTCCTACGAGCAGTACTTC. It codes for CASSLEVGGPSYEQYF.

The gene calls are TRBV19 and TRBJ2-1, with 12 bases lining up with TRBD1. This CDR3 contains 15 residues. Germline CDR1 and CDR2: LNHDA and SQIVND (reference sequence). J gave up 7 bases and V 4 bases, and 5 bases lay outside the gene matches. The CDR3 DNA reads as TGTGCCAGTAGTACCGGGACAGGGGGCAGGAATGAGCAGTTCTTC. The encoded protein is CASSTGTGGRNEQFF.

This clone was counted between two and nine times. The chain joins TRBV28 to TRBJ1-1; TRBD1 matches at 9 bases. CDR1 is MDHEN, CDR2 SYDVKM, per germline. Unmatched junction bases numbered 4, after V lost 6 bases and J lost 5 bases. The CDR3 sequence is 13 residues long. The chain's CDR3 is CASRGTGFTEAFF. CDR3 sequence (DNA): TGTGCCAGCAGGGGGACAGGGTTTACTGAAGCTTTCTTT.

The rearrangement links TRBV30 to TRBJ1-3; D is uncertain. V was clipped by 0 bases and J by 1 base, with 13 bases between them. Germline V CDR1 and CDR2: GTSNPN, SVGIG (reference sequence). This CDR3 spans 16 amino acids. The CDR3 here is CAWSVRRVRSGNTIYF. The CDR3 DNA follows: TGTGCCTGGAGTGTACGGAGGGTCAGGTCTGGAAACACCATATATTTT.

The chain links TRBV14 to TRBJ2-1; no reliable D call. Per the germline V gene, CDR1 is SGHDN and CDR2 is FVKESK. The CDR3 is 13 residues long. V gave up 4 bases and J gave up 8 bases, with 12 bases separating them. The CDR3 DNA is TGTGCCAGCAGCCCCCGCCTAGTCCATGAGCAGTTCTTC. Protein product: CASSPRLVHEQFF.

The genes are TRBV18 and TRBJ1-1; D gene ambiguous. This CDR3 has 13 residues. Germline V lookup: CDR1 KGHSH, CDR2 LQKENI. V lost 0 bases to trimming and J lost 1 base, with 3 bases between them. The CDR3 protein is CASSPPRNTEAFF. CDR3 DNA sequence: TGTGCCAGCTCACCACCCCGGAACACTGAAGCTTTCTTT. Drawing the rest from reference TRBV18 and TRBJ1-1, the complete variable domain is NAGVMQNPRHLVRRRGQEARLRCSPMKGHSHVYWYRQLPEEGLKFMVYLQKENIIDESGMPKERFSAEFPKEGPSILRIQQVVRGDSAAYFCASSPPRNTEAFFGQGTRLTVV.

In this sample, this clone turned up a few times. The chain recombines TRBV5-1 with TRBJ2-3, with 7 nucleotides matching TRBD1. CDR3 length equals 14 residues. Germline trimming cut 2 bases from V and 4 bases from J; bases unmatched to any gene: 4. Germline V gene lookup returns CDR1 SGHRS and CDR2 YFSETQ. The CDR3 here is CASSFQGVPDTQYF. The CDR3 DNA reads TGCGCCAGCAGCTTTCAGGGGGTCCCAGATACGCAGTATTTT.